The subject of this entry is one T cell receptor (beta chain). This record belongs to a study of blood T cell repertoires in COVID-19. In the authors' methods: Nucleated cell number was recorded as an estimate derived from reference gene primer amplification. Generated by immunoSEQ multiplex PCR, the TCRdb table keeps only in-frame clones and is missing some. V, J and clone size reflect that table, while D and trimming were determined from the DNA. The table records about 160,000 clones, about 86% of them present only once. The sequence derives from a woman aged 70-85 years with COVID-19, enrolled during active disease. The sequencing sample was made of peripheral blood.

This CDR3 reads CASSEWAASNQPQHF. The CDR3 bases are TGTGCCAGCAGTGAATGGGCAGCTAGCAATCAGCCCCAGCATTTT. The genes are TRBV2 and TRBJ1-5, with D unclear. V dropped 2 bases and J dropped 0 bases, with 8 bases sitting between them. The CDR3 contains 15 residues. Germline V CDR1 and CDR2: SNHLY, FYNNEI.